The 8 T cell receptor beta chains below were found in one sample sequenced in a study of blood T cell repertoires in COVID-19. Here immunoSEQ multiplex PCR was the method, and the copy in TCRdb shows in-frame clones only, minus some. The table lists tens of thousands of clones, approximately 88% of them singletons, with roughly 3.6% in the top ten. Sample: peripheral blood. The receptors stem from a middle-aged man with COVID-19, enrolled during active disease.

The chain is built from TRBV6-4 and TRBJ2-3, with 9 bases fitting TRBD2. Trimming removed 3 bases from V and 11 bases from J; junction bases left unmatched: 9. This CDR3 has 14 amino acids. Germline V lookup: CDR1 MRHNA, CDR2 SNTAGT. The DNA of the CDR3 is TGTGCCAGCAGTGATTTAGCGGGGGCTCCAGGGCAGTATTTT. Its translation is CASSDLAGAPGQYF.

The V and J genes are TRBV19 and TRBJ2-5, with 7 nucleotides matching TRBD1. The V and J ends lost 3 bases and 2 bases, in that order; junction bases with no gene match: 6. The CDR3 runs to 15 residues. From germline, CDR1 is LNHDA and CDR2 SQIVND (reference sequence). In DNA form, the CDR3 reads TGTGCCAGTAGTATCGGGTGGGGACAGCAAGAGACCCAGTACTTC. Translated, it gives CASSIGWGQQETQYF.

The chain is built from TRBV15 and TRBJ1-1; D call uncertain. This CDR3 is 15 amino acids long. Per germline, CDR1 LNHNV and CDR2 YYDKDF (reference sequence). V lost 0 bases and J lost 1, with 9 bases in between. DNA of the CDR3: TGTGCCACCAGCAGAGATCTAGCAGGGAACACTGAAGCTTTCTTT. This translates into CATSRDLAGNTEAFF.

V usage is TRBV2 and J usage is TRBJ1-2; 8 positions match TRBD1. This CDR3 is built from 15 residues. Germline CDR1 SNHLY, CDR2 FYNNEI. V was pared by 6 bases and J by 5 bases, with 11 bases of the junction left unmatched. The CDR3, as DNA: TGTGCCAGCAGCGACAGGGGCCGCTCGACATATGGCTACACCTTC. Translated, it gives CASSDRGRSTYGYTF. Together with reference TRBV2 and TRBJ1-2, the CDR3 gives the full variable domain: EPEVTQTPSHQVTQMGQEVILRCVPISNHLYFYWYRQILGQKVEFLVSFYNNEISEKSEIFDDQFSVERPDGSNFTLKIRSTKLEDSAMYFCASSDRGRSTYGYTFGSGTRLTVV.

V usage is TRBV5-1 and J usage is TRBJ1-1, with TRBD1 identical over 8 bases. V shed 4 bases, J shed 2 bases, and the junction held 7 bases outside the gene matches. Looked up from germline, CDR1 is SGHRS and CDR2 is YFSETQ. This CDR3 comprises 15 residues. CDR3 nucleotides: TGCGCCAGCAGCCTCAAACAGGGGGATAACACTGAAGCTTTCTTT. Its translation: CASSLKQGDNTEAFF.

The genes are TRBV5-1 and TRBJ1-1, with D possibly matching TRBD1 (5 bases). Germline CDR1 and CDR2: SGHRS and YFSETQ. Between the trimmed V and J ends, which lost 0 bases and 5 bases, there was a span of 11 bases. CDR3 size: 14 residues. Here the CDR3 reads CASSLGREGTEAFF. The CDR3 nucleotides are TGCGCCAGCAGCTTGGGACGGGAGGGGACTGAAGCTTTCTTT. Drawing the rest from reference TRBV5-1 and TRBJ1-1, the complete variable domain is KAGVTQTPRYLIKTRGQQVTLSCSPISGHRSVSWYQQTPGQGLQFLFEYFSETQRNKGNFPGRFSGRQFSNSRSEMNVSTLELGDSALYLCASSLGREGTEAFFGQGTRLTVV.

In nucleotides, the CDR3 is TGTGCCAGCAGCCCAAGACTGACTAGCGGGCAAGAGACCCAGTACTTC. As protein: CASSPRLTSGQETQYF. V is TRBV7-2 and J is TRBJ2-5; 10 bases map to TRBD2. Germline loops: CDR1 SGHTA, CDR2 FQGNSA. V lost 5 bases to trimming and J lost 2 bases; unmatched junction nucleotides: 8. There are 16 residues in the CDR3.

This clone has just one count. Here the CDR3 reads CASSLGGASTDTQYF. The CDR3 nucleotides read TGTGCCAGCAGCTTAGGTGGAGCCAGCACAGATACGCAGTATTTT. V is TRBV7-2 and J is TRBJ2-3, with D uncertain. The germline CDR1 and CDR2 sequences are SGHTA and FQGNSA. The CDR3 spans 15 residues. Trimming left V 1 base short and J 0 bases short, with 8 bases between.